The 20 T cell receptor beta chains given below trace back to one sample, sequenced in a study of cytotoxic CD8 clonotypes in ibrutinib-treated CLL. Here immunoSEQ multiplex PCR was the method, and the copy in TCRdb shows in-frame clones only, minus some. The data contain almost 250,000 clones, roughly 70% of them singletons. The material was PBMCs, obtained after 24 months of ibrutinib treatment. The receptors derive from a human donor with chronic lymphocytic leukemia.

CDR3 DNA sequence: TGTGCCAGCAGTGACGACAGAAGCAATCAGCCCCAGCATTTT. Translating it yields CASSDDRSNQPQHF. The chain uses TRBV2 and TRBJ1-5, with D perhaps matching TRBD1 (5 bases). Deletions cut 3 bases from V and 1 base from J, with 7 bases between. This CDR3 contains 14 residues. In germline, CDR1 is SNHLY, CDR2 FYNNEI.

The V call is TRBV25-1, the J call TRBJ1-3; D is possibly TRBD1 (5 bases). V lost 5 bases to trimming and J lost 0 bases, with 8 bases between them. The CDR3 length is 14 residues. Germline CDR1 reads MGHDK; CDR2 reads SYGVNS. CDR3 nucleotides: TGTGCCAGCAGTCCAGGGATCTCTGGAAACACCATATATTTT. It encodes CASSPGISGNTIYF.

The genes are TRBV10-3 and TRBJ1-1, with 10 nucleotides matching TRBD1. CDR3 length equals 16 residues. From germline, CDR1 is ENHRY and CDR2 SYGVKD. V shed 6 bases and J 0 bases; nucleotides not matched to a gene: 7. The CDR3 protein is CAISSGGTGVNTEAFF. As DNA, the CDR3 is TGTGCCATCAGCTCAGGGGGGACAGGGGTGAACACTGAAGCTTTCTTT.

This clone was observed once. This rearrangement joins TRBV6-5 to TRBJ2-3, with 10 bases lining up with TRBD2. Germline CDR1 and CDR2: MNHEY and SVGAGI. This CDR3 spans 15 amino acids. The V segment lost 5 bases and the J segment 4 bases; nucleotides outside the gene matches: 6. The CDR3 protein is CASSRASGSSDTQYF. The CDR3 nucleotides are TGTGCCAGCAGTAGGGCTAGCGGGAGTTCAGATACGCAGTATTTT.

Comments on this clone: The identical CDR3 is also encoded by other nucleotide sequences in the sample. The rearrangement joins TRBV9 to TRBJ2-5, with 8 bases fitting TRBD2. The CDR3 has 14 amino acids. Germline V gene lookup returns CDR1 SGDLS and CDR2 YYNGEE. The V and J ends lost 3 bases and 1 base, in that order; junction bases with no gene match: 2. This CDR3 reads CASSDSGTQETQYF. The CDR3 coding sequence is TGTGCCAGCAGCGATAGCGGGACCCAAGAGACCCAGTACTTC.

V usage is TRBV7-2 and J usage is TRBJ2-3; D not resolved. Per the germline V gene, CDR1 is SGHTA and CDR2 is FQGNSA. CDR3 size: 13 residues. Trimming shortened V by 2 bases and J by 6 bases, and 9 bases separated the two germline ends. CDR3 loop: CASSLKAWDTQYF. Written as DNA, the CDR3 is TGTGCCAGCAGCTTAAAGGCTTGGGATACGCAGTATTTT.

This sequence joins TRBV18 and TRBJ1-1, with D perhaps matching TRBD1 (6 bases). CDR3 length: 15 amino acids. With 1 base removed from V and 1 base from J, the gap between germline ends came to 10 bases. Germline loops: CDR1 KGHSH, CDR2 LQKENI. The CDR3 protein is CASSPQTGTNTEAFF. In DNA, the CDR3 is TGTGCCAGCTCACCACAAACAGGGACGAACACTGAAGCTTTCTTT.

J is TRBJ1-1 and V is TRBV15; no definite D call. The CDR3 is made up of 13 amino acids. Germline CDR1 is LNHNV and CDR2 is YYDKDF (reference sequence). V was cut by 4 bases and J by 7 bases, with 13 bases left in between. The CDR3, as DNA: TGTGCCACCAGCATAAGTCTCATGGGTGAAGCTTTCTTT. Its protein product is CATSISLMGEAFF.

This clone occurred a few times. The chain couples TRBV4-2 to TRBJ1-2; D is unresolved. Trimming removed 0 bases from V and 2 bases from J, with 13 bases in between. From germline, CDR1 is LGHNA and CDR2 YNFKEQ. CDR3 length: 16 amino acids. The CDR3 here is CASSQDHGGSNYGYTF. The CDR3 bases are TGTGCCAGCAGCCAAGATCATGGAGGTAGCAACTATGGCTACACCTTC.

The chain carries TRBV6-5 and TRBJ2-1; the D gene is possibly TRBD1 (9 bases). The germline V gene has CDR1 MNHEY and CDR2 SVGAGI. CDR3 length equals 15 residues. The V end was cut by 7 bases, the J end by 7 bases, with 20 bases between. The chain's CDR3 is CASTYSGTGYNEQFF. The CDR3 bases are TGTGCCAGCACCTATAGCGGGACAGGGTATAATGAGCAGTTCTTC.

This clone was observed a few times. The CDR3 spells CASSQERWTVAYEQYF. The CDR3 nucleotides read TGTGCCAGCAGCCAGGAGCGTTGGACAGTAGCCTACGAGCAGTACTTC. V gene TRBV14 combines with J gene TRBJ2-7, with D possibly being TRBD1 (6 bases). The germline V and J ends were trimmed by 3 bases and 2 bases, with 17 bases remaining between them. CDR3 size: 16 residues. Germline values: CDR1 SGHDN, CDR2 FVKESK.

The V call is TRBV7-2, the J call TRBJ2-1; D is unclear. The germline CDR1 and CDR2 sequences are SGHTA and FQGNSA. CDR3 length: 14 amino acids. Trimming removed 6 bases at V and 11 bases at J, with 20 bases between. The CDR3 spells CASSNGPTHVKQFF. The CDR3 region has the DNA TGTGCCAGCAGTAATGGACCCACCCACGTGAAGCAGTTCTTC.

The table lists this clone with a few counts. This chain uses TRBV30 with TRBJ2-6; D gene ambiguous. CDR1 and CDR2 from the germline V gene are GTSNPN and SVGIG (reference sequence). This CDR3 contains 13 residues. V dropped 6 bases and J dropped 0 bases, with 6 bases sitting between them. DNA for the CDR3: TGTGCCTGTGTAGTCTCTGGGGCCAACGTCCTGACTTTC. Residues: CACVVSGANVLTF. Based on the CDR3 plus reference TRBV30 and TRBJ2-6, the full variable domain is SQTIHQWPATLVQPVGSPLSLECTVEGTSNPNLYWYRQAAGRGLQLLFYSVGIGQISSEVPQNLSASRPQDRQFILSSKKLLLSDSGFYLCACVVSGANVLTFGAGSRLTVL.

This clone was detected only once. The chain has TRBV11-1 and TRBJ1-1; tentatively, D is TRBD1 (6 bases). V was cut by 5 bases and J by 5 bases, with 15 bases left in between. The CDR3 is 14 residues long. In germline, CDR1 is SGHAT, CDR2 FQDESV (reference sequence). The CDR3 DNA is TGTGCCAGCAGCCGTGGGGGGCTGGAAACTGAAGCTTTCTTT. Translated: CASSRGGLETEAFF. The full variable domain, rest sourced from reference TRBV11-1 and TRBJ1-1, is EAEVAQSPRYKITEKSQAVAFWCDPISGHATLYWYRQILGQGPELLVQFQDESVVDDSQLPKDRFSAERLKGVDSTLKIQPAELGDSAMYLCASSRGGLETEAFFGQGTRLTVV.

The rearrangement uses TRBV7-8 and TRBJ1-4; D uncertain. There are 16 residues in the CDR3. The germline V and J ends were trimmed by 4 bases and 0 bases, with 12 bases remaining between them. Germline V gene data show CDR1 as SGHVS and CDR2 as FQNEAQ. CDR3 sequence: CASSSRAGTTNEKLFF. CDR3 bases: TGTGCCAGCAGCTCCCGGGCGGGAACAACTAATGAAAAACTGTTTTTT. Complete variable domain (other parts from reference TRBV7-8 and TRBJ1-4): GAGVSQSPRYKVAKRGQDVALRCDPISGHVSLFWYQQALGQGPEFLTYFQNEAQLDKSGLPSDRFFAERPEGSVSTLKIQRTQQEDSAVYLCASSSRAGTTNEKLFFGSGTQLSVL.

The CDR3 bases are TGTGCCAGCAGTGACACGCCCTGGGGCTACACCTTC. It yields the protein CASSDTPWGYTF. This chain uses TRBV6-6 with TRBJ1-2; D is ambiguous. Germline values: CDR1 MNHNY, CDR2 SVGAGI (reference sequence). The CDR3 consists of 12 residues. V gave up 5 bases and J gave up 8 bases, with 12 bases separating them.

The rearrangement links TRBV7-3 to TRBJ2-3, with D perhaps matching TRBD2 (5 bases). The CDR3 loop spans 14 amino acids. V dropped 7 bases and J dropped 1 base, with 12 bases sitting between them. Germline lookup yields CDR1 SGHTA and CDR2 FQGTGA. The CDR3 sequence is CASTLLAGTDTQYF. CDR3 nucleotides: TGTGCCAGCACGCTTCTAGCAGGCACAGATACGCAGTATTTT.

The chain couples TRBV6-5 to TRBJ1-2; 8 bases are a match to TRBD1. Germline V gene lookup returns CDR1 MNHEY and CDR2 SVGAGI. The CDR3 loop spans 12 amino acids. The ends lost 5 bases at V and 8 bases at J; junction bases unmatched: 4. The CDR3 here is CASSNRGGGYTF. In DNA form, the CDR3 reads TGTGCCAGCAGTAACAGGGGGGGAGGCTACACCTTC.

V and J are TRBV27 and TRBJ2-7; 9 bases line up with TRBD1. With 7 bases clipped from V and 6 bases from J, the junction kept 10 bases outside the gene matches. Looked up from germline, CDR1 is MNHEY and CDR2 is SMNVEV (reference sequence). The CDR3 sequence is 14 residues long. CDR3 in amino acids: CASTSGTGRGEQYF. CDR3 bases: TGTGCCAGCACTTCCGGGACAGGGAGGGGCGAGCAGTACTTC.

The rearrangement uses TRBV10-2 and TRBJ1-1, with a weak D call TRBD1 (5 bases). V was trimmed by 2 bases and J by 1 base, leaving 17 bases between them. CDR3 size: 17 residues. From germline, CDR1 is WSHSY and CDR2 SAAADI. CDR3 nucleotide sequence: TGCGCCAGCAGTGAGCGTCGGGGACTCGCCCGGAACACTGAAGCTTTCTTT. Translated, it gives CASSERRGLARNTEAFF.